This paragraph reports one T cell receptor (beta chain). In terms of age and location, participants ranged from roughly 18 to 95 years and lived in about 25 US areas. Cohorts were assigned according to the clinical history that participants reported. Source study methods: Amplification with reference gene primers provided the estimates of nucleated cell counts. Sequencing used immunoSEQ multiplex PCR; TCRdb keeps in-frame clones, though not all of them. That table is the source of V, J and clone size, and D and trimming were worked out from the DNA. The sample records about 200,000 clones, 80% to 90% being singletons. This sample is drawn from a study of blood T cell repertoires in COVID-19. In the study overall: Sources were T cells, B-cell-depleted T cells, or PBMCs; the material itself was cDNA or gDNA.

V lost 6 bases and J 0 bases, leaving 11 bases between the germline ends. Germline CDR1 is SNHLY and CDR2 is FYNNEI. The CDR3 loop spans 15 amino acids. Specimen: PBMCs or T cells enriched from blood (not recorded which). This receptor was identified in a middle-aged man who had recovered from COVID-19. The rearrangement uses TRBV2 and TRBJ2-2; no definite D call. The CDR3 loop reads CASSLTRANTGELFF. DNA of the CDR3: TGTGCCAGCAGCCTCACTCGAGCGAACACCGGGGAGCTGTTTTTT.